This T cell receptor beta chain appears in the sequencing data of a study of blood T cells in healthy people across ages. Trimming cost V 4 bases and J 7 bases, with 24 bases left between them. The length of the CDR3 is 17 residues. In germline, CDR1 is SGHTA, CDR2 FQGNSA. With regard to this clonotype: Antigen: not known.

Using a J-beta primer mix together with a sample-barcoded 5' primer, a second PCR was run for roughly 6 to 12 cycles. TCRdb ran MiXCR on the 5' RACE reads and lists one entry per CDR3 protein. The data hold more than 1.4 million distinct CDR3 sequences, with around 39% observed a single time. Study-wide results and caveats: Expanded clonotype shifts may have been confounded, as the donors had an unknown CMV status. Per million T cells, the diversity of TCR beta decreased roughly linearly as age advanced.

The material sequenced was blood. The rearrangement joins TRBV7-2 to TRBJ2-3, with D possibly being TRBD2 (5 bases). The receptor's source is a woman aged 18-29 years in good health. CDR3 in amino acids: CASSSARQRADPHTQYF. CDR3 DNA: TGTGCCAGCAGCTCAGCCCGCCAGCGAGCGGACCCCCATACGCAGTATTTT. The entire variable domain, with the rest obtained from reference TRBV7-2 and TRBJ2-3, is as follows: GAGVSQSPSNKVTEKGKDVELRCDPISGHTALYWYRQSLGQGLEFLIYFQGNSAPDKSGLPSDRFSAERTGGSVSTLTIQRTQQEDSAVYLCASSSARQRADPHTQYFGPGTRLTVL.